The clone carrying this TCR beta chain was seen a handful of times. The data stem from a study of response to subunit inactivated influenza vaccine. TCRdb passed the RT-PCR reads through MiXCR, listing each CDR3 protein once. Among roughly 710,000 distinct CDR3 sequences listed, around 15% were seen once. V gave up 4 bases and J gave up 5 bases; unmatched junction bases: 12. This CDR3 spans 17 amino acids. The germline gives CDR1 SGHRS, CDR2 YFSETQ. The receptor was derived from a man between 45 and 60 years old who received an inactivated influenza vaccine. The sample here was PBMCs from blood, taken around two weeks before vaccination. The chain combines TRBV5-1 with TRBJ2-5, with TRBD2 matching over 12 bases. In DNA, the CDR3 is TGCGCCAGCAGCCCAGCTGGGACTAGCGGGTTCCGGGAGACCCAGTACTTC. This encodes CASSPAGTSGFRETQYF.